This T cell receptor (beta chain) was recorded in a study of response to subunit inactivated influenza vaccine. Findings and caveats of the study: It was the authors' suggestion that each seasonal influenza vaccination recruits few new T cells.

A single record per CDR3 protein comes from TCRdb applying MiXCR to the RT-PCR reads. The sample lists hundreds of thousands of distinct CDR3 sequences; 6% to 9% were seen once. This clonotype was seen many times. Its specificity is unknown. The J segment lost 8 bases and the V segment lost 4 bases, leaving 10 bases of the junction unmatched. The CDR3 sequence is 14 residues long. Germline V gene sequence: CDR1 DFQATT, CDR2 SNEGSKA (reference sequence). This chain links TRBV20-1 with TRBJ1-4; 7 bases match TRBD1. The source is a man between 50 and 69 years old who received an inactivated influenza vaccine. The specimen was PBMCs from blood, collected less than 25 months after vaccination. The CDR3 region has the DNA TGCAGTGCTACGCAGGGGGAGATCGGGGAAAAACTGTTTTTT. This translates into CSATQGEIGEKLFF.